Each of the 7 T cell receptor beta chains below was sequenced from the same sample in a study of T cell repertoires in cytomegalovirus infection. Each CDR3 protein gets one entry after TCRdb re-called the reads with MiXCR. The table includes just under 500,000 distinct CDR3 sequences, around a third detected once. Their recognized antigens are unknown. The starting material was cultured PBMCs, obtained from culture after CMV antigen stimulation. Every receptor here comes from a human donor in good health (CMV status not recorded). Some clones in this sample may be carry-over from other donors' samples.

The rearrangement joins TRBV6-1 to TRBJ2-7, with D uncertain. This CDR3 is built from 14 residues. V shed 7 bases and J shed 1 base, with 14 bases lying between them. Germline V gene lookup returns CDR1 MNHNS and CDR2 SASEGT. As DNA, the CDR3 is TGTGCCAGCAACCCGATACCCGGGTCCTACGAGCAGTACGTC. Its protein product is CASNPIPGSYEQYV.

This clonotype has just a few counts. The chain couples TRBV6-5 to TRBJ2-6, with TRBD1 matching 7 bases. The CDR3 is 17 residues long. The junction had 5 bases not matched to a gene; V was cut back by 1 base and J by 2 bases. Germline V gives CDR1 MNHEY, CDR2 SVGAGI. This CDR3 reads CASSYWGQNAGANVLTF. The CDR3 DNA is TGTGCCAGCAGTTACTGGGGACAGAATGCTGGGGCCAACGTCCTGACTTTC.

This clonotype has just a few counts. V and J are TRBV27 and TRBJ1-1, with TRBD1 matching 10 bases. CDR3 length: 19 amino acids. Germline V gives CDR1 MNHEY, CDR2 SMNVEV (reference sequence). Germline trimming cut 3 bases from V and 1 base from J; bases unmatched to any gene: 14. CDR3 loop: CASSFFTGTGVLGNTEAFF. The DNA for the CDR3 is TGTGCCAGCAGTTTTTTTACCGGGACAGGGGTGTTGGGGAACACTGAAGCTTTCTTT.

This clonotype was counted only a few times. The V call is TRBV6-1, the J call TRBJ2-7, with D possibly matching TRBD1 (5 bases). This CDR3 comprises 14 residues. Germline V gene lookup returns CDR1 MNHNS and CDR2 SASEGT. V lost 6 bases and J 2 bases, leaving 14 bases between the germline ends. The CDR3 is CASSLYRSPYEQYF. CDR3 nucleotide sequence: TGTGCCAGCAGCCTCTACAGGAGCCCCTACGAGCAGTACTTC.

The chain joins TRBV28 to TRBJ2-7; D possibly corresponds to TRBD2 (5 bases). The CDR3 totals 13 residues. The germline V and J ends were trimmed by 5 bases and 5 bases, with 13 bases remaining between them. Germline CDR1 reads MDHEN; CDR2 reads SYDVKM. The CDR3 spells CASSEDSVHEQYF. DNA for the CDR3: TGTGCCAGCAGTGAGGACTCCGTCCACGAGCAGTACTTC.

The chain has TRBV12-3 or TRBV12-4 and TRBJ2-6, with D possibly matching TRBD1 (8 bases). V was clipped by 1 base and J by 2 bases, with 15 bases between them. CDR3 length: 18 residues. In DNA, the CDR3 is TGTGCCAGCAGTTTAGGGGGAGGGACAGGCGCTGGGGCCAACGTCCTGACTTTC. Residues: CASSLGGGTGAGANVLTF.

CDR3 loop: CASRTGTGLQETQYF. CDR3 in DNA: TGTGCCAGCAGAACCGGGACAGGCTTACAAGAGACCCAGTACTTC. This sequence joins TRBV2 and TRBJ2-5, with 8 bases identical to TRBD1. CDR1 and CDR2 (germline): SNHLY, FYNNEI. This CDR3 is built from 15 residues. V lost 6 bases to trimming and J lost 2 bases; unmatched junction nucleotides: 8.